This passage covers 26 T cell receptor beta chains from one sample sequenced in a study of T cells in Graves' hyperthyroidism and ophthalmopathy. TCR beta CDR3 regions were amplified from RNA. With the HTBI primer set, the TCR CDR3 went through a first round of RT-PCR. TCRdb recomputed calls from the multiplex PCR reads with MiXCR, one row per CDR3 protein. The sample yields 600,000 to 800,000 distinct CDR3 sequences, around a third seen once. Sequenced material: blood. Receptors originate from a woman aged 40 to 50 with Graves' hyperthyroidism.

The chain recombines TRBV20-1 with TRBJ2-7; D remains unclear. CDR1 is DFQATT, CDR2 SNEGSKA, per germline (reference sequence). The CDR3 has 13 residues. V dropped 0 bases and J dropped 7 bases, with 13 bases sitting between them. CDR3 amino acids: CSARDLGLGEQYF. DNA for the CDR3: TGCAGTGCTAGAGATCTGGGGTTAGGGGAGCAGTACTTC.

This clonotype was seen more than once but under ten times. V and J are TRBV4-3 and TRBJ1-4; 9 bases are shared with TRBD1. Germline V gene data show CDR1 as LGHNA and CDR2 as YSLEER. Losses at the gene ends were 0 bases for V and 8 bases for J; bases not matched to a gene: 4. This CDR3 has 15 residues. CDR3 nucleotides: TGCGCCAGCAGCCAAGATGGGACAGGGCCAGAAAAACTGTTTTTT. This gives the protein CASSQDGTGPEKLFF.

This clonotype was seen only a few times. The genes are TRBV12-5 and TRBJ1-6; D not certain. The CDR3 consists of 15 residues. Trimming removed 0 bases at V and 6 bases at J, with 9 bases between. Germline CDR1 is LGHNT and CDR2 is FRNRAP. The CDR3 DNA follows: TGTGCTAGTGGTTTGGTAGCAAGGATTAATTCACCCCTCCACTTT. Translation gives CASGLVARINSPLHF.

There are many counts of this clonotype. The rearrangement uses TRBV19 and TRBJ1-5; TRBD1 might be the D (6 bases). This CDR3 region has 19 residues. From germline, CDR1 is LNHDA and CDR2 SQIVND (reference sequence). The V gene lost 4 bases and the J gene lost 6 bases, with 28 bases spanning the gap. CDR3 loop: CASSNRVAGDPNLPQPQHF. In nucleotides, the CDR3 is TGTGCCAGTAGTAACCGAGTGGCAGGGGACCCCAATTTACCTCAGCCCCAGCATTTT.

The J gene is TRBJ1-2, the V gene TRBV19, with D perhaps matching TRBD1 (5 bases). V was cut by 7 bases and J by 3 bases, with 12 bases left in between. CDR3 length: 13 residues. CDR1 and CDR2 from the germline V gene are LNHDA and SQIVND (reference sequence). This chain's CDR3 is CASKGQDYYGYTF. The CDR3, as DNA: TGTGCCAGTAAGGGGCAGGACTACTATGGCTACACCTTC.

This chain links TRBV19 with TRBJ1-2, with a weak D call TRBD1 (5 bases). Germline CDR1 is LNHDA and CDR2 is SQIVND (reference sequence). Trimming stripped 5 bases from V and 12 bases from J, with 19 bases between. The CDR3 loop spans 13 amino acids. CDR3 in DNA: TGTGCCAGTAGTCCTCAGGGCCCCTCGAACGACACCTTC. It translates to CASSPQGPSNDTF.

A word on this clonotype: This sequence may be a read error, since a much larger clone differs from it by one base. The CDR3 DNA reads TGTGCCAGCACCACACGCGGGGAGCTGGTTTTT. Protein sequence: CASTTRGELVF. V and J are TRBV7-9 and TRBJ2-2; maybe TRBD2 (6 bases). Germline V gene lookup returns CDR1 SEHNR and CDR2 FQNEAQ (reference sequence). This CDR3 contains 11 residues.

This clonotype occurred a few times. The junction shows a germline mismatch at one end, possibly a read error. This chain uses TRBV5-1 with TRBJ1-5, with unresolved D. CDR3 length: 14 amino acids. Germline-derived CDR1 and CDR2 are SGHRS and YFSETQ. As DNA, the CDR3 is TGTGCCAGCAGCTTAAGGTCAGATCGAAAGCCCCAGCATTTT. Protein: CASSLRSDRKPQHF. Full variable domain (outside the CDR3, taken from reference TRBV5-1 and TRBJ1-5): KAGVTQTPRYLIKTRGQQVTLSCSPISGHRSVSWYQQTPGQGLQFLFEYFSETQRNKGNFPGRFSGRQFSNSRSEMNVSTLELGDSALYLCASSLRSDRKPQHFGDGTRLSIL.

There are a few counts of this clonotype. This chain's CDR3 is CASSTRDPHSQYF. In DNA, the CDR3 is TGCGCCAGCAGTACCCGGGATCCACACTCGCAGTACTTC. The rearrangement links TRBV10-2 to TRBJ2-7; D possibly corresponds to TRBD2 (5 bases). This CDR3 region has 13 residues. Deletions cut 5 bases from V and 9 bases from J, with 17 bases between. Germline V gene sequence: CDR1 WSHSY, CDR2 SAAADI.

This clonotype has ten or more counts. The rearrangement links TRBV25-1 to TRBJ2-7; the D gene is possibly TRBD1 (5 bases). Germline V gene lookup returns CDR1 MGHDK and CDR2 SYGVNS. Deletions cut 1 base from V and 2 bases from J, with 12 bases between. This CDR3 is 15 amino acids long. The CDR3 coding sequence is TGTGCCAGCAGTGAATGGGTAGGGGCCCCCTACGAGCAGTACTTC. Translation: CASSEWVGAPYEQYF.

This chain connects TRBV2 to TRBJ1-4; no definite D call. The CDR3 has 13 residues. CDR1 and CDR2 (germline): SNHLY, FYNNEI. The V and J ends lost 7 bases and 0 bases respectively, with 6 bases between them. In nucleotides, the CDR3 is TGTGCCAGCAAGAGTACAACTAATGAAAAACTGTTTTTT. It encodes CASKSTTNEKLFF.

This clonotype was seen more than once but under ten times. The chain carries TRBV7-9 and TRBJ2-7, with a possible D match to TRBD1 (6 bases). The CDR3 totals 14 residues. Trimming left V 8 bases short and J 4 bases short, with 18 bases between. CDR1 SEHNR and CDR2 FQNEAQ come from the germline V gene (reference sequence). In DNA, the CDR3 is TGTGCCAGCTCACCCCCAAGACAGGAGTACGAGCAGTACTTC. Translating it yields CASSPPRQEYEQYF.

The chain joins TRBV4-2 to TRBJ2-5; D uncertain. CDR1 and CDR2 from the germline V gene are LGHNA and YNFKEQ. V lost 5 bases, J lost 6 bases, and 19 bases lay in between. The CDR3 consists of 15 residues. The DNA of the CDR3 is TGTGCCAGCAGCTTCCGACCCCTTACGTCGAAGACCCAGTACTTC. Protein: CASSFRPLTSKTQYF.

This clonotype was recorded many times. The J gene is TRBJ1-6, the V gene TRBV7-9, with D perhaps matching TRBD1 (6 bases). The CDR3 contains 16 residues. Germline lookup yields CDR1 SEHNR and CDR2 FQNEAQ (reference sequence). The V end lost 5 bases, the J end lost 5 bases, and 16 bases lay between the germline ends. CDR3 in amino acids: CASSLQGLGDNSPLHF. CDR3 in DNA: TGTGCCAGCAGCCTTCAGGGGTTAGGAGATAATTCACCCCTCCACTTT.

In its sample, this clonotype was seen a few times. This chain connects TRBV4-3 to TRBJ1-5; D remains ambiguous. CDR3 length: 16 amino acids. With 2 bases removed from V and 10 bases from J, the gap between germline ends came to 21 bases. The germline V gene has CDR1 LGHNA and CDR2 YSLEER. The CDR3 sequence: CASSQHSGSTINPQHF. CDR3 nucleotide sequence: TGCGCCAGCAGCCAACATTCCGGGAGCACAATCAATCCCCAGCATTTT.

At least ten counts were recorded for this clonotype. The rearrangement links TRBV7-8 to TRBJ2-5; D call uncertain. The CDR3 has 12 residues. Germline V gene sequence: CDR1 SGHVS, CDR2 FQNEAQ. V lost 7 bases and J 5 bases, leaving 11 bases between the germline ends. In DNA, the CDR3 is TGTGCCAGCAACCCAGAGATGGAGACCCAGTACTTC. It is translated as CASNPEMETQYF.

This clonotype appeared many times. The chain couples TRBV5-1 to TRBJ1-2; 9 bases line up with TRBD1. The V gene end was trimmed by 1 base and the J gene end by 4 bases; junction bases not matched to a gene: 5. The V gene's germline CDR1 is SGHRS and CDR2 YFSETQ. CDR3 length: 15 amino acids. The chain's CDR3 is CASSLRGQGFYGYTF. CDR3 coding DNA: TGCGCCAGCAGCTTGCGTGGACAGGGGTTCTATGGCTACACCTTC.

This clonotype was recorded many times. The chain combines TRBV6-1 with TRBJ1-2; possible D gene TRBD1, 5 bases. This CDR3 is built from 14 residues. Germline V gene sequence: CDR1 MNHNS, CDR2 SASEGT. Trimming shortened V by 4 bases and J by 4 bases, and 13 bases separated the two germline ends. The CDR3 DNA reads TGTGCCAGCAGTGGGACATCCTTACTCTATGGCTACACCTTC. Protein product: CASSGTSLLYGYTF.

The chain uses TRBV6-5 and TRBJ2-2, with D tentatively TRBD1 (6 bases). Per germline, CDR1 MNHEY and CDR2 SVGAGI. The germline V and J ends were trimmed by 6 bases and 0 bases, with 17 bases remaining between them. The CDR3 has 17 residues. CDR3 loop: CASRLSTGQPNTGELFF. For the CDR3, the DNA is TGTGCCAGCAGGTTATCTACAGGGCAACCGAACACCGGGGAGCTGTTTTTT.

This clonotype was seen a few times. A read error may produce the germline difference seen at one junction end. V gene TRBV10-3 combines with J gene TRBJ1-6, with D maybe TRBD1 (5 bases). This CDR3 comprises 17 residues. Per germline, CDR1 ENHRY and CDR2 SYGVKD. CDR3 nucleotides: TGTGCCATCAGTGAGTCGTCCCAGGGCGGGGGTAATCCACCCCTCCACTTT. Translation gives CAISESSQGGGNPPLHF.

As DNA, the CDR3 is TGTGCCAGCAGCCCCATGTCGTCCACAGATACGCAGTATTTT. It yields the protein CASSPMSSTDTQYF. This chain links TRBV7-9 with TRBJ2-3; D gene ambiguous. Germline V gene data show CDR1 as SEHNR and CDR2 as FQNEAQ (reference sequence). Trimming took 5 bases from V and 2 from J, leaving 11 bases between them. The CDR3 spans 14 residues.

V and J are TRBV6-6 and TRBJ1-2, with 12 bases matching TRBD1. The CDR3 is 15 amino acids. Trimming at V came to 10 bases and at J to 5 bases, leaving 11 bases not matched to a gene. Looked up from germline, CDR1 is MNHNY and CDR2 is SVGAGI (reference sequence). The CDR3 reads CAIPPGTGGAYGYTF. CDR3 sequence (DNA): TGTGCCATACCGCCCGGGACAGGGGGCGCGTATGGCTACACCTTC.

The CDR3 DNA is TGTGCCACCAGTAAGGATTTTAATGAAAAACTGTTTTTT. Translating it yields CATSKDFNEKLFF. J is TRBJ1-4 and V is TRBV24-1; D unresolved. The germline gives CDR1 KGHDR, CDR2 SFDVKD. CDR3 length: 13 amino acids. Trimming took off 6 bases at V and 4 bases at J, with 8 bases between the two ends.

This clonotype was seen at least ten times. This chain joins TRBV20-1 and TRBJ2-6; the D is unclear. CDR1 is DFQATT and CDR2 is SNEGSKA in the germline V gene (reference sequence). The CDR3 is made up of 12 amino acids. V lost 6 bases to trimming and J lost 2 bases, with 5 bases between them. The CDR3 here is CSAITGANVLTF. CDR3 in DNA: TGCAGTGCGATAACTGGGGCCAACGTCCTGACTTTC.

This clonotype was observed many times. The chain combines TRBV7-8 with TRBJ1-2, with D maybe TRBD1 (5 bases). CDR1 SGHVS and CDR2 FQNEAQ come from the germline V gene. The CDR3 runs 13 residues. Trimming cost V 2 bases and J 8 bases, with 12 bases left between them. The CDR3 DNA reads TGTGCCAGCAGCTTATATGGGGGGACCGGCTACACCTTC. This gives the protein CASSLYGGTGYTF.

Points on this clonotype: One base away lies a much larger clone, so this may be a sequencing read error. The chain joins TRBV10-3 to TRBJ2-6, with 7 bases lining up with TRBD1. The ends lost 5 bases at V and 2 bases at J; junction bases unmatched: 3. CDR1 is ENHRY and CDR2 is SYGVKD in the germline V gene. The CDR3 is made up of 15 amino acids. CDR3 sequence (DNA): TGTGCCATCAGTAACACAGGGGCTGGGGCCAACGTCCTGACTTTC. Its translation is CAISNTGAGANVLTF.